This record concerns one T cell receptor (beta chain) sequence. The sample comes from a study of blood T cells in healthy people across ages. The V gene lost 0 bases and the J gene lost 4 bases, with 11 bases spanning the gap. The CDR3 length is 15 residues. Germline V gene data show CDR1 as KGHSH and CDR2 as LQKENI. Combining a sample-barcoded 5' primer with a J-beta primer mix, a second PCR ran for about 7 to 12 cycles. Unique molecular identifiers of 12 random nucleotides labeled each cDNA. A single record per CDR3 protein comes from TCRdb applying MiXCR to the 5' RACE reads. The data show 1.5 million to 2 million distinct CDR3 sequences, around 48% seen once.

V and J are TRBV18 and TRBJ2-3, with D perhaps assigned TRBD1 or TRBD2 (5 bases each). Material: blood. The clonotype was recovered from a middle-aged woman in good health. The CDR3 sequence is CASSPPTGTPDTQYF. CDR3 DNA: TGTGCCAGCTCACCACCCACCGGGACGCCAGATACGCAGTATTTT.